This T cell receptor (beta chain) was captured in a study of CXCR3-negative and CXCR3-positive naive CD8 T cells. The CDR3 spans 13 residues. Worth noting for this clonotype: Its antigen is currently unknown.

Via 5' RACE with UMI labels, TRB cDNA libraries were prepared. TCRdb re-called the 5' RACE reads and gives one entry per CDR3 protein, without DNA. This table lists approximately 120,000 distinct CDR3 sequences. General study results and limits: CXCR3-positive naive cells carried more hydrophobic TRB CDR3s than CXCR3-negative ones. The study found comparably high diversity in both naive subsets and much lower diversity in memory CD8+ cells.

This chain links TRBV12-3 or TRBV12-4 with TRBJ1-1. This TCR derives from a human donor in good health. Some clones in this sample may be carry-over from other donors' samples. Input material: naive CXCR3+ CD8+ T cells from blood. Subset of the sample: CD45RO-CCR7+CD27+CD95- naive CD8+ T cells expressing CXCR3 (TNR3+). CDR3 region: CASSFQKVTEAFF.